The rows below give T cell receptor beta chains drawn from one sample of a study of T cell responses to AZD1222 COVID-19 vaccine. Sequenced by immunoSEQ multiplex PCR; TCRdb stores in-frame clones only, minus some. Of around 130,000 clones in the sample, more than 80% were seen once. The sample consisted of peripheral blood, taken 28 days after the second dose of the MenACWY control vaccine. The receptor source for this set is an adult who received the MenACWY meningococcal vaccine as a control. The CDR3 runs from the conserved cysteine through the conserved F or W. A D gene is named only where the DNA matches it firmly. Size is omitted from some rows. Given values are once, few, many or a class for expanded clones.

cdr3_nt cdr3_aa d_call v_call clone_size j_call
TGTGCCAGCAGCTTTCAAGTAGGAAGCACAGATACGCAGTATTTT CASSFQVGSTDTQYF - TRBV5-5 - TRBJ2-3
TGCAGCACATCCGGGGGGGACAACGGCTACACCTTC CSTSGGDNGYTF - TRBV29-1 - TRBJ1-2
TGTGCCAGCACCCAGACAGATAGGTACGAGCAGTACTTC CASTQTDRYEQYF - TRBV6-5 - TRBJ2-7
TGTGCCAGCAGCCTGGGACAGTTAGGCTCACCCCTCCACTTT CASSLGQLGSPLHF TRBD1 TRBV3-1/TRBV3-2 - TRBJ1-6
TGTGCCAGTAGTTCCAGGGGGGTCGGGGCCAACGTCCTGACTTTC CASSSRGVGANVLTF - TRBV19 - TRBJ2-6
TGTGCCAGCAGTTTAGGGGGGGAAAATGAAAAACTGTTTTTT CASSLGGENEKLFF - TRBV27 - TRBJ1-4
TGTGCCAGCAGACGTAGCGGGGGGGAACGAGATACGCAGTATTTT CASRRSGGERDTQYF TRBD2 TRBV6-5 - TRBJ2-3
TGTGCCAGCAAGGGATCAGGGAATCAGCCCCAGCATTTT CASKGSGNQPQHF - TRBV2 - TRBJ1-5
TGTGCCAGCAGTGCTACGGGGGCCCCCACAGATACGCAGTATTTT CASSATGAPTDTQYF - TRBV2 - TRBJ2-3
TGTGCCACCAGGTCCGGGGGGAACACTGAAGCTTTCTTT CATRSGGNTEAFF - TRBV24-1 - TRBJ1-1
TGTGCCAGTAGAACCCCGGGGCAGGGCTATGGCTACACCTTC CASRTPGQGYGYTF - TRBV19 few TRBJ1-2
TGTGCCAGCAGTGCGGGCAACTCGGGAGCAAATGAAAAACTGTTTTTT CASSAGNSGANEKLFF - TRBV2 - TRBJ1-4
TGTGCCAGCAGTTCCATTAGCGGGAATGAGCAGTTCTTC CASSSISGNEQFF TRBD2 TRBV6-5 - TRBJ2-1
TGCGCCAGCAGCTCCGCGGACAGGACGAATGAGCAGTTCTTC CASSSADRTNEQFF TRBD1 TRBV5-1 - TRBJ2-1
TGTGCCAGCTCGACTCTCAGGGGTTCTGAAAAACTGTTTTTT CASSTLRGSEKLFF - TRBV2 - TRBJ1-4
TGTGCCAGTAGTACGGCGGGACGTTTCACTGAAGCTTTCTTT CASSTAGRFTEAFF - TRBV19 once TRBJ1-1
TGTGCCAGCAGCCTCCTCGGGAATCTTAATTCACCCCTCCACTTT CASSLLGNLNSPLHF - TRBV7-2 - TRBJ1-6
TGTGCCAGCAGCGGCGGGGCCAACGAGCAGTACTTC CASSGGANEQYF - TRBV2 - TRBJ2-7
TGTGCCAGCTCACCTGTGAACACCGGGGAGCTGTTTTTT CASSPVNTGELFF - TRBV18 once TRBJ2-2
TGTGCCAGCAGCCAAACGCAGGGAAAGCAGTTCTTC CASSQTQGKQFF - TRBV3-1/TRBV3-2 - TRBJ2-1
TGTGCCAGCAGGACCGGAGGGGTCAACACTGAAGCTTTCTTT CASRTGGVNTEAFF - TRBV3-1/TRBV3-2 once TRBJ1-1
TGTGCCAGCAGCCCTACTCTGGACAGGGGGCCCAATGAGCAGTTCTTC CASSPTLDRGPNEQFF TRBD1 TRBV5-4 once TRBJ2-1
TGTGCCAGCAGCACGGACAGGGGGAGAAATGAGCAGTTCTTC CASSTDRGRNEQFF TRBD1 TRBV11-3 - TRBJ2-1